The entry below gives a single T cell receptor beta chain sequence along with its context. This clonotype was seen at least ten times. The antigen it recognizes is unknown. No much larger clone exists at a distance of one base, and base qualities are not known. The data derive from a study of T cells in Graves' hyperthyroidism and ophthalmopathy (dated by TCRdb to the late 2010s). As for the study more broadly: Peripheral blood was collected at initial diagnosis, before any treatment. TCR Vbeta CDR3 sequencing of some 140 peripheral blood samples (over 40 ophthalmopathy, 70 to 85 hyperthyroidism and some 17 progressor patients) is reported in the paper. The roughly 90 discovery patients were divided at random into training and test sets in a 7:3 ratio. The study also compared thyroid tissue and blood T-cell repertoires from 5 to 7 Graves' hyperthyroidism patients. After sampling, hyperthyroidism patients received methimazole starting at 30 mg daily, and ophthalmopathy patients received high-dose intravenous methylprednisolone. To identify distinguishing TCR V-J signatures, a discovery cohort of around 100 patients was used, comprising 43 with Graves' ophthalmopathy and some 60 with stable Graves' hyperthyroidism. Prospective prediction of ophthalmopathy was tested in an independent validation cohort consisting of some 20 hyperthyroidism patients and over 15 patients who later progressed to ophthalmopathy. What the authors observed across the whole study: During validation, the model predicted progression to ophthalmopathy a median of roughly six months ahead of onset, with around 70% sensitivity and under 85% specificity. No statistical method was used to set the sample size in advance, and investigators knew the group allocation. Most expanded thyroid clonotypes (frequency above 0.001) were also detected in blood, suggesting blood repertoires may reflect thyroid immune responses. In cross-validation, a model built on a 13 V-J signature told ophthalmopathy apart from stable hyperthyroidism with less than 90% sensitivity and around 81% specificity, and in testing the same model reached 80%/75%.

The TCR beta CDR3 regions were amplified from the RNA transcripts. The TCR CDR3 was subjected to a first round of RT-PCR using the HTBI primer set and the Qiagen OneStep RT-PCR kit. Libraries were constructed in a second round of multiplex PCR, after which size selection and purification were performed. Sequencing of the libraries was done on an Illumina HiSeq2000 using paired-end 100 bp reads. The authors' pipeline ran thus. Raw data were processed with SOAPnuke, discarding reads with adapters, uncalled bases, mean Phred below 15, or no exact constant-primer or identifier match. High-quality paired reads were merged using COPE v1.2.5, and each unique nucleotide sequence was defined as a clonotype. MiTCR v1.1 was used to align clonotypes to the IMGT TRBV, TRBD and TRBJ reference segments. Only V-J combinations with frequency above 0.0001, covering 99% to 99.2% of repertoires, were analysed. The TCS score was defined as the ratio of F50 (clonal expansion) to E x V (chaos), calculated using BLOSUM62-based TCRdist between CDR3 peptides within each V-J. Welch's t-statistics and random forest reduced fewer than 600 V-J features to some 14, which were used in a naive Bayes classifier (R e1071). The Morisita-Horn index was used to measure how similar the thyroid and blood repertoires were. In-frame beta chains were kept once TCRdb had trimmed the public reads at Q25 with fastp and called clones with MiXCR. Rows are unified per CDR3 protein, each entry keeping the most common DNA and genes. V and J calls and clone size were set by TCRdb, not the authors. This sample has 640,000 or so distinct CDR3 sequences in its table, and 14% to 15% of those were observed once. Around 4.5% of the sample belongs to the ten largest clones.

CDR3 length: 14 amino acids, cysteine to phenylalanine. The entry retains the CDR3 DNA only, 42 bases that are in frame from base 1. V trim: 6 bases; J trim: 2 bases; unmatched bases: 7. The CDR1 and CDR2 encoded by the germline V gene (reference sequence) are DFQATT and SNEGSKA. Ophthalmopathy patients had moderately to severely active disease, Clinical Activity Score of at least 3, NOSPECS grade of at least 4, and duration under 3 months. Patients with uncontrolled infections, other autoimmune diseases, pregnancy or lactation were excluded. Diagnoses relied on clinical symptoms, serum thyroxine and TRAb, thyroid ultrasound and orbital computed tomography. Ficoll-Paque density gradient centrifugation was used to isolate PBMCs from about 9 ml of fresh peripheral blood. Total RNA was extracted with Trizol reagent, and quality was checked on an Agilent 2100 Bioanalyzer.

The receptor was isolated from a woman in her thirties or forties with Graves' ophthalmopathy. The sequence is built from TRBV20-1 and TRBJ2-7; 10 of the junction bases match TRBD1. Sequenced: blood. CDR3 loop: CSAPGQGHTYEQYF. The DNA sequence is as follows: TGCAGTGCCCCGGGACAGGGGCACACCTACGAGCAGTACTTC.